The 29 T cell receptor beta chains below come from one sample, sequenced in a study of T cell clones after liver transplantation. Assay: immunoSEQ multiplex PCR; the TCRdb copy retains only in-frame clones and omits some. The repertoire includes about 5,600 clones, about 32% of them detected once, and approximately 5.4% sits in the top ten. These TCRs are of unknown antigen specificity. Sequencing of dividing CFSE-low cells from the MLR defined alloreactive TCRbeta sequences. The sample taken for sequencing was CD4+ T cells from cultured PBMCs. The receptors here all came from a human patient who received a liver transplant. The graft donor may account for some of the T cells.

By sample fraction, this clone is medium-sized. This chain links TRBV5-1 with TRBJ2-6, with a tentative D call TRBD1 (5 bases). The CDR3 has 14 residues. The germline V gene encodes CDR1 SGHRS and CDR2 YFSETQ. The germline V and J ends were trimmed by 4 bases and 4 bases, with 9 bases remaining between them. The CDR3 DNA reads TGCGCCAGCAGCCTACAGGCGGGGGCCAACGTCCTGACTTTC. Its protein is CASSLQAGANVLTF.

The CDR3 nucleotides read TGTGCCAGCAGCCCCGGGGCCCTGGGGCCCCAGCATTTT. Translated, it gives CASSPGALGPQHF. The rearrangement joins TRBV5-7 to TRBJ1-5; D is perhaps TRBD1 (5 bases). TRBV5-7 is recorded as an ORF, its role being uncertain. V was shortened by 4 bases and J by 9 bases, with 14 bases between the two germline ends. The CDR3 is made up of 13 amino acids.

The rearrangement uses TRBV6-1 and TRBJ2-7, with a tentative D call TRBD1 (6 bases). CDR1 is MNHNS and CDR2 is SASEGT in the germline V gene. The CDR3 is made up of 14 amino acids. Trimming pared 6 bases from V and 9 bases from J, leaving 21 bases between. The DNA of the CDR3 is TGTGCCAGCAGCGTTGACAGGACTCAACGGGGGCAGTACTTC. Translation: CASSVDRTQRGQYF.

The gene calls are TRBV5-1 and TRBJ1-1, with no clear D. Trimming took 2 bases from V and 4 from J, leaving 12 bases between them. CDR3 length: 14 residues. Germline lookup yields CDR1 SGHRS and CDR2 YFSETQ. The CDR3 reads CASSFTERSTEAFF. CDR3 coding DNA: TGCGCCAGCAGCTTCACCGAGCGGAGCACTGAAGCTTTCTTT.

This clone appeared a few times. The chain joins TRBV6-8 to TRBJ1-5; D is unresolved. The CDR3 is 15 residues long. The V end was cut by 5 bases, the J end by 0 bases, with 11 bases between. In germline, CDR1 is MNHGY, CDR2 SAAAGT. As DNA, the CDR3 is TGTGCCAGCAGTGAACAGCAGTATAGCAATCAGCCCCAGCATTTT. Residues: CASSEQQYSNQPQHF.

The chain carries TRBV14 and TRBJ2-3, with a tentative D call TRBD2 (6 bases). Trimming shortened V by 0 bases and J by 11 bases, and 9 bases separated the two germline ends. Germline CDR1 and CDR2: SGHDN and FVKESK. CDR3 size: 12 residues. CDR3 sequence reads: CASSQDGGKQYF. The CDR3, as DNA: TGTGCCAGCAGCCAAGATGGGGGGAAGCAGTATTTT.

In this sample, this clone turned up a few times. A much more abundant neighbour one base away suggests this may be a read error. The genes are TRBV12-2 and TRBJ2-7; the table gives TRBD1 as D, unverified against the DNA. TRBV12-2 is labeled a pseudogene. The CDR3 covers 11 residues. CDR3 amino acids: CARRPSYEQYF. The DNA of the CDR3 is TGTGCAAGGCGCCCCAGCTACGAGCAGTACTTC.

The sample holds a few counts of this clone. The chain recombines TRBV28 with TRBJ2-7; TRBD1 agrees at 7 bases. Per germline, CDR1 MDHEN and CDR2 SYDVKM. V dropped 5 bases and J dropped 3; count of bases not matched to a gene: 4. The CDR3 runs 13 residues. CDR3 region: CASSPDRNYEQYF. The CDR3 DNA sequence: TGTGCCAGCAGTCCGGACAGGAACTACGAGCAGTACTTC.

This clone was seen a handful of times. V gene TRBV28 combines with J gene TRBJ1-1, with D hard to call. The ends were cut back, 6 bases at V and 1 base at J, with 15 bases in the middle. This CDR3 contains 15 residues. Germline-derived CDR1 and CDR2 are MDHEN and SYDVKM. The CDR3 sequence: CASRSLGSENTEAFF. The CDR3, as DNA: TGTGCCAGCAGATCGCTGGGTTCTGAGAACACTGAAGCTTTCTTT.

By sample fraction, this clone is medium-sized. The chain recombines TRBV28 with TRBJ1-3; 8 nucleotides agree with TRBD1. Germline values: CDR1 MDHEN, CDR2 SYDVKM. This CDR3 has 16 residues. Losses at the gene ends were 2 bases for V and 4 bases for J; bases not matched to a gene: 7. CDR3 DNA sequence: TGTGCCAGCAGTTTAGGGCAGGGGGCCATAGGAAACACCATATATTTT. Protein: CASSLGQGAIGNTIYF.

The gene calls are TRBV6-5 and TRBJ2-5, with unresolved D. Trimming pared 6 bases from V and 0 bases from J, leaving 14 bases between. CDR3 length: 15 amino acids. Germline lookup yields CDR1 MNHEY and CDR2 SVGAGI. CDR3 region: CASSRTGRYQETQYF. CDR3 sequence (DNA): TGTGCCAGCAGCAGAACCGGGCGCTACCAAGAGACCCAGTACTTC.

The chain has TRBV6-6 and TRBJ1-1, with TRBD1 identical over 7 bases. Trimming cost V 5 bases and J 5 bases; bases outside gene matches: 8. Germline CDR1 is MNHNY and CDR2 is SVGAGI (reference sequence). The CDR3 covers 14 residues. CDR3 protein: CASSHRQGGTEAFF. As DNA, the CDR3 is TGTGCCAGCAGTCATAGACAGGGAGGGACTGAAGCTTTCTTT.

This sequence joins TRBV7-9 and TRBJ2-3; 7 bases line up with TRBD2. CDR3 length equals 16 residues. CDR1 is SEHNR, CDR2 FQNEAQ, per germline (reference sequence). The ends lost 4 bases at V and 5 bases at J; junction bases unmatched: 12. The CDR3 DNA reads TGTGCCAGCAGCTCCCCCAAAGGCGGGAGTATAGATACGCAGTATTTT. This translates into CASSSPKGGSIDTQYF.

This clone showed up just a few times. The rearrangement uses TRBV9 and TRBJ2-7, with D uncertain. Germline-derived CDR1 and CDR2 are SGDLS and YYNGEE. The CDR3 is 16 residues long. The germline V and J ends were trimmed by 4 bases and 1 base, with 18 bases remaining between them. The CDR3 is CASSFLGRTASYEQYF. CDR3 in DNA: TGTGCCAGCAGCTTCCTCGGGCGGACGGCATCCTACGAGCAGTACTTC. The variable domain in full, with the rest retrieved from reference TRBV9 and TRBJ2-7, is DSGVTQTPKHLITATGQRVTLRCSPRSGDLSVYWYQQSLDQGLQFLIQYYNGEERAKGNILERFSAQQFPDLHSELNLSSLELGDSALYFCASSFLGRTASYEQYFGPGTRLTVT.

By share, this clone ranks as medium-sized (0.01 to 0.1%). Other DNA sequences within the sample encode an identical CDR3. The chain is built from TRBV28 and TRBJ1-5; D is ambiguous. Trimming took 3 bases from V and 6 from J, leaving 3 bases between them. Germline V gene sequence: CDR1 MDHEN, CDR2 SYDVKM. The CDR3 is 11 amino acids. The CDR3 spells CASSFRQPQHF. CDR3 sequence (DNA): TGTGCCAGCAGTTTCCGTCAGCCCCAGCATTTT.

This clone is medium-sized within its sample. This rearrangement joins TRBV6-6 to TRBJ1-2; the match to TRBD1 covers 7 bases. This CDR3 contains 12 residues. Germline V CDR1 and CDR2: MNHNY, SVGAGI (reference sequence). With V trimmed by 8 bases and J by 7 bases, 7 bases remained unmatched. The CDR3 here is CASSDRVGGYTF. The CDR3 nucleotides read TGTGCCAGCTCCGACAGGGTGGGTGGCTACACCTTC.

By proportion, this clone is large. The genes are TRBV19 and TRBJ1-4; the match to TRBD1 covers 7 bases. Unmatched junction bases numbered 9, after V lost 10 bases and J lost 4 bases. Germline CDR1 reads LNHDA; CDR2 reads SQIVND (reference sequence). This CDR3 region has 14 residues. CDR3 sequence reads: CAKLPGQHNEKLFF. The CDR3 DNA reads TGTGCCAAATTACCGGGACAGCATAATGAAAAACTGTTTTTT.

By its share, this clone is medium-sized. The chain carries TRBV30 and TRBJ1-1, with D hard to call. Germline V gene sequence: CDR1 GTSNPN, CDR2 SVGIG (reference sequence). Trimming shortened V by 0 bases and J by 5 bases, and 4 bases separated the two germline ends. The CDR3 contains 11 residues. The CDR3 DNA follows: TGTGCCTGGAGTGTACCGACTGAAGCTTTCTTT. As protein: CAWSVPTEAFF.

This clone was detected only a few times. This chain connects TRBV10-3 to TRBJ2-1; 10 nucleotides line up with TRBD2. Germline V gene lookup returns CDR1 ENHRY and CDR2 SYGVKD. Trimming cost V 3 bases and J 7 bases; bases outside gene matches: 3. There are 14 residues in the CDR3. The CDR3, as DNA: TGTGCCATCAGTGATGAGCGGGAGGGGAATGAGCAGTTCTTC. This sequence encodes CAISDEREGNEQFF.

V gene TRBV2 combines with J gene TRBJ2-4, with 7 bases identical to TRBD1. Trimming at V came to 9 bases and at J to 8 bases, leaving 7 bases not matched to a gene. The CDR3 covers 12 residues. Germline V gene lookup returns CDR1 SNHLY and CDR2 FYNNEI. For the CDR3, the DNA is TGTGCCAGTATCAGGACAGGCGACATTCAGTACTTC. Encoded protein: CASIRTGDIQYF.

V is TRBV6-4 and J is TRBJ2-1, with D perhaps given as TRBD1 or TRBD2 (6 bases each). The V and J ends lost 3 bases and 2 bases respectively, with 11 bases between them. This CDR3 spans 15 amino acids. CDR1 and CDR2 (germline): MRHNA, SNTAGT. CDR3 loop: CASSEGGGTYNEQFF. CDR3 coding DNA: TGTGCCAGCAGTGAAGGGGGAGGAACCTACAATGAGCAGTTCTTC.

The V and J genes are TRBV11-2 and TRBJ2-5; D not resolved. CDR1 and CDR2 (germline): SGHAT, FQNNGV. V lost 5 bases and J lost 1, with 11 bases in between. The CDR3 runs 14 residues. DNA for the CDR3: TGTGCCAGCAGCGCCGGCGGTTTCCAAGAGACCCAGTACTTC. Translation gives CASSAGGFQETQYF.

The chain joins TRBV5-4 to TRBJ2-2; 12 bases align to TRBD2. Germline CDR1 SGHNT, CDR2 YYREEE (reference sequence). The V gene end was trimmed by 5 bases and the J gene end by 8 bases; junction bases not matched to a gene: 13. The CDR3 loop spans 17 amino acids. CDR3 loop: CASSGVRTSGTVGELFF. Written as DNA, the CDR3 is TGTGCCAGCAGTGGGGTGAGGACTAGCGGGACCGTAGGGGAGCTGTTTTTT. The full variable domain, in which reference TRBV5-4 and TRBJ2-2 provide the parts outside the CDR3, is ETGVTQSPTHLIKTRGQQVTLRCSSQSGHNTVSWYQQALGQGPQFIFQYYREEENGRGNFPPRFSGLQFPNYSSELNVNALELDDSALYLCASSGVRTSGTVGELFFGEGSRLTVL.

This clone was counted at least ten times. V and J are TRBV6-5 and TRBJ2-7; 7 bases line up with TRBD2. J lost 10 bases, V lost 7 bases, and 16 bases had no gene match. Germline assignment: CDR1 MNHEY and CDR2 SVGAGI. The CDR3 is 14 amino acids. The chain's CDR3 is CASTLGLAALDQYF. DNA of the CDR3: TGTGCCAGCACCCTAGGGCTAGCGGCCCTGGATCAGTACTTC.

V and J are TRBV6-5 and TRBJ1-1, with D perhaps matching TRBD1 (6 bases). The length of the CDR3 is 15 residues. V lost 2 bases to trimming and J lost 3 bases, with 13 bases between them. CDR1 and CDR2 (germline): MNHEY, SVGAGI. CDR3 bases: TGTGCCAGCAGTTACACGGACAGTGGGGACACTGAAGCTTTCTTT. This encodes CASSYTDSGDTEAFF.

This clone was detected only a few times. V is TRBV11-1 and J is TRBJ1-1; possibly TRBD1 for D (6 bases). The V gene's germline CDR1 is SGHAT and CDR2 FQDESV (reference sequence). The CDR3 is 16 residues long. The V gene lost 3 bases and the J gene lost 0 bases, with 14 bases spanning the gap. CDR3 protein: CASSFQGTNLNTEAFF. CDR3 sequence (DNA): TGTGCCAGCAGCTTCCAGGGGACGAACCTGAACACTGAAGCTTTCTTT.

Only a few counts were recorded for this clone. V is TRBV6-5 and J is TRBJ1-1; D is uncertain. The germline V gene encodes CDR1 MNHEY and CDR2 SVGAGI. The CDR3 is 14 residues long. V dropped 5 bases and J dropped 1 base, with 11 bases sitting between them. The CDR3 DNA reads TGTGCCAGCAGTCCTCGGACGGGGAACACTGAAGCTTTCTTT. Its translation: CASSPRTGNTEAFF.

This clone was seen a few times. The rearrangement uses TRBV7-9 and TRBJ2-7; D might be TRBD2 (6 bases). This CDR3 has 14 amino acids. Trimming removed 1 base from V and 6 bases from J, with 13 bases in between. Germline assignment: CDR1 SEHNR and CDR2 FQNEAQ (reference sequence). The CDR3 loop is CASSLGLARSEQYF. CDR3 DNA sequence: TGTGCCAGCAGCTTAGGTCTAGCGAGAAGCGAGCAGTACTTC. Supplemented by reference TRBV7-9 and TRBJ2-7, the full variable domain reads DTGVSQNPRHKITKRGQNVTFRCDPISEHNRLYWYRQTLGQGPEFLTYFQNEAQLEKSRLLSDRFSAERPKGSFSTLEIQRTEQGDSAMYLCASSLGLARSEQYFGPGTRLTVT.

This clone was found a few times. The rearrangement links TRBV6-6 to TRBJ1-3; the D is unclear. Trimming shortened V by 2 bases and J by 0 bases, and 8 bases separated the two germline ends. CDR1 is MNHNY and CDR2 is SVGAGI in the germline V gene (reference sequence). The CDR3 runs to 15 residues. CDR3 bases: TGTGCCAGCAGTTACACGCAGCGCTCTGGAAACACCATATATTTT. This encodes CASSYTQRSGNTIYF.